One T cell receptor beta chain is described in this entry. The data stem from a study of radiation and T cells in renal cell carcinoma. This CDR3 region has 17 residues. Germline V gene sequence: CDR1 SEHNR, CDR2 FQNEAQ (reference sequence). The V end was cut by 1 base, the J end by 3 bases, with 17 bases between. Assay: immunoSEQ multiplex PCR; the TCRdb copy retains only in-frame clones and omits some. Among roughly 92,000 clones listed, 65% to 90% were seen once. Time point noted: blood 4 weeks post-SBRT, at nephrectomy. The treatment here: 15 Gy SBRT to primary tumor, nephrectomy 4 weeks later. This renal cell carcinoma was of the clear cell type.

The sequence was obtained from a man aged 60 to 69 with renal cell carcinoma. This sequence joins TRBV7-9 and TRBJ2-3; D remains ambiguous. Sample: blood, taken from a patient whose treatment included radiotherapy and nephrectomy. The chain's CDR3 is CASSLEATYPPTDTQYF. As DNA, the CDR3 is TGTGCCAGCAGCTTAGAAGCTACCTATCCTCCGACAGATACGCAGTATTTT.